This T cell receptor beta chain was sequenced for a study of PD-1 blockade in classical Hodgkin lymphoma. From germline, CDR1 is KGHSH and CDR2 LQKENI. This CDR3 spans 15 amino acids. V lost 3 bases to trimming and J lost 0 bases, with 10 bases between them. Brentuximab vedotin exposure varied among the patients, all of whom had relapsed after autologous stem cell transplantation. Purified CD4+ T cells were obtained from thawed PBMCs through magnetic negative selection. Classification of best responses gave complete response, partial response or progressive disease. Profiled with immunoSEQ multiplex PCR; TCRdb holds only in-frame clones, not every one. Among 850 to 1,000 clones, about 85% were seen once, and the ten largest hold 4.5% to 7%.

The clonotype comes from a human donor with classical Hodgkin lymphoma. The sequencing used CD4+ T cells from blood, collected at baseline. The rearrangement joins TRBV18 to TRBJ2-3, with D unclear. CDR3 nucleotides: TGTGCCAGCTCACCGTCTCGCCTTAGCACAGATACGCAGTATTTT. Translated, it gives CASSPSRLSTDTQYF. Complete variable domain (other parts from reference TRBV18 and TRBJ2-3): NAGVMQNPRHLVRRRGQEARLRCSPMKGHSHVYWYRQLPEEGLKFMVYLQKENIIDESGMPKERFSAEFPKEGPSILRIQQVVRGDSAAYFCASSPSRLSTDTQYFGPGTRLTVL.